Following are 29 T cell receptor beta chains from one sample sequenced in a study of blood T cell repertoires in COVID-19. Sequencing was performed with immunoSEQ multiplex PCR; in TCRdb, only in-frame clones are kept and a portion is missing. The table has 300,000 to 450,000 clones, over 75% seen once. Sequencing was performed on peripheral blood. The receptors were sampled from a woman aged 30 to 39 with COVID-19, enrolled during active disease.

Only a few counts were recorded for this clone. The V call is TRBV11-2, the J call TRBJ1-4, with D maybe TRBD1 (6 bases). The CDR3 is 14 amino acids. The V end lost 3 bases, the J end lost 10 bases, and 15 bases lay between the germline ends. The germline CDR1 and CDR2 sequences are SGHAT and FQNNGV. The CDR3 DNA sequence: TGTGCCAGCAGCTTCGGTCAGGGGCGGAGAAAACTGTTTTTT. This translates into CASSFGQGRRKLFF. Full variable domain (outside the CDR3, taken from reference TRBV11-2 and TRBJ1-4): EAGVAQSPRYKIIEKRQSVAFWCNPISGHATLYWYQQILGQGPKLLIQFQNNGVVDDSQLPKDRFSAERLKGVDSTLKIQPAKLEDSAVYLCASSFGQGRRKLFFGSGTQLSVL.

J is TRBJ2-1 and V is TRBV2; TRBD2 matches at 12 bases. This CDR3 contains 15 residues. The trim removed 5 bases at V and 3 bases at J, leaving 2 bases unmatched. Germline V CDR1 and CDR2: SNHLY, FYNNEI. The CDR3 region has the DNA TGTGCCAGCAGTCGGACTAGCGGGGACTACAATGAGCAGTTCTTC. Translated: CASSRTSGDYNEQFF.

V and J are TRBV4-2 and TRBJ2-7; D is possibly TRBD2 (7 bases). The germline V gene encodes CDR1 LGHNA and CDR2 YNFKEQ. The CDR3 covers 16 residues. With 5 bases removed from V and 6 bases from J, the gap between germline ends came to 23 bases. This chain's CDR3 is CASSLPGGLARGEQYF. Here the CDR3 DNA reads TGTGCCAGCAGCTTGCCGGGGGGCCTAGCTCGGGGCGAGCAGTACTTC.

This clone appeared once. The J gene is TRBJ2-3, the V gene TRBV5-1, with 8 bases lining up with TRBD1. Trimming removed 2 bases from V and 3 bases from J; junction bases left unmatched: 5. This CDR3 contains 15 residues. Germline V lookup: CDR1 SGHRS, CDR2 YFSETQ. CDR3 amino acids: CASSFETGATDTQYF. The CDR3 DNA sequence: TGCGCCAGCAGCTTTGAGACAGGGGCTACAGATACGCAGTATTTT.

The V and J genes are TRBV5-1 and TRBJ2-2; D gene unclear. The CDR3 sequence is 16 residues long. V was cut by 0 bases and J by 2 bases, with 11 bases left in between. Germline CDR1 reads SGHRS; CDR2 reads YFSETQ. The CDR3 nucleotides read TGCGCCAGCAGCTTGGCCGTGCGGAGAAACACCGGGGAGCTGTTTTTT. It is translated as CASSLAVRRNTGELFF.

This chain joins TRBV7-2 and TRBJ2-7, with TRBD2 matching over 7 bases. CDR1 and CDR2 (germline): SGHTA, FQGNSA. The CDR3 extends over 16 amino acids. The ends lost 5 bases at V and 2 bases at J; junction bases unmatched: 12. CDR3 bases: TGTGCCAGCAGCCTAGGGGTAGCGGGCCTTCCCTACGAGCAGTACTTC. This translates into CASSLGVAGLPYEQYF.

The chain is built from TRBV21-1 and TRBJ2-7; the D segment call TRBD1 is taken from the table without a DNA check. TRBV21-1 corresponds to a pseudogene. CDR3 size: 15 residues. The CDR3 region is CASSKEFDRAYEQYF. The CDR3, as DNA: TGTGCCAGCAGCAAAGAGTTTGACAGGGCCTACGAGCAGTACTTC.

The chain carries TRBV6-1 and TRBJ1-4, with 7 nucleotides matching TRBD1. Germline values: CDR1 MNHNS, CDR2 SASEGT. The CDR3 sequence is 21 residues long. J lost 1 base, V lost 0 bases, and 17 bases had no gene match. Here the CDR3 DNA reads TGTGCCAGCAGTGAAGCCCTGTCGATGGTAGGGGGCGACGGAACTAATGAAAAACTGTTTTTT. Translated: CASSEALSMVGGDGTNEKLFF.

The chain uses TRBV3-1 (or the pseudogene TRBV3-2) and TRBJ2-5; 12 nucleotides agree with TRBD2. The CDR3 has 17 residues. Germline loops: CDR1 LGHDT, CDR2 YNNKEL (reference sequence). Unmatched junction bases numbered 7, after V lost 4 bases and J lost 1 base. The CDR3 spells CASSPRTSGALQETQYF. The CDR3 nucleotides are TGTGCCAGCAGCCCACGGACTAGCGGGGCCCTCCAAGAGACCCAGTACTTC.

This chain connects TRBV5-1 to TRBJ2-5; the match to TRBD1 covers 8 bases. Trimming at V came to 4 bases and at J to 2 bases, leaving 7 bases not matched to a gene. The CDR3 spans 15 residues. Germline assignment: CDR1 SGHRS and CDR2 YFSETQ. The CDR3 region has the DNA TGCGCCAGCAGCCGGACAGGGTGGGGGCAAGAGACCCAGTACTTC. Translation gives CASSRTGWGQETQYF.

The V call is TRBV30, the J call TRBJ1-2, with D uncertain. V gave up 1 base and J gave up 0 bases, with 9 bases separating them. This CDR3 is built from 14 residues. From germline, CDR1 is GTSNPN and CDR2 SVGIG (reference sequence). CDR3 loop: CAWSGQVTNYGYTF. The CDR3 DNA sequence: TGTGCCTGGAGTGGTCAGGTCACTAACTATGGCTACACCTTC.

CDR3 loop: CASSQGPTGYGYTF. The CDR3 DNA reads TGTGCCAGCAGCCAAGGACCGACAGGGTATGGCTACACCTTC. This sequence joins TRBV3-1 (or the pseudogene TRBV3-2) and TRBJ1-2, with TRBD1 matching 7 bases. From germline, CDR1 is LGHDT and CDR2 YNNKEL (reference sequence). The V gene end was trimmed by 1 base and the J gene end by 5 bases; junction bases not matched to a gene: 4. There are 14 residues in the CDR3.

J is TRBJ2-5 and V is TRBV3-1 (or the pseudogene TRBV3-2), with 8 bases that match TRBD2. After removal of 1 base from V and 2 bases from J, the junction contained 12 bases not matched to a gene. In germline, CDR1 is LGHDT, CDR2 YNNKEL (reference sequence). This CDR3 spans 18 amino acids. This CDR3 reads CASSQGNLLVAGQETQYF. The DNA for the CDR3 is TGTGCCAGCAGCCAAGGAAATCTACTGGTAGCGGGACAAGAGACCCAGTACTTC.

About this clone: Relative to the germline gene, one junction end is altered; a read error may explain this. The chain combines TRBV7-7 with TRBJ2-2, with 11 bases fitting TRBD2. Germline-derived CDR1 and CDR2 are SSHAT and FNYEAQ (reference sequence). The CDR3 is made up of 17 amino acids. CDR3 in DNA: TGTGCTAGCAGCCCTCGACTAGCGGGGTCGCTGGTCGGGGAGCTGTTTTTT. Its protein product is CASSPRLAGSLVGELFF.

For the CDR3, the DNA is TGTGCCACCAGCAGAGATCGGACTAGCGGGACAGATACGCAGTATTTT. Translating gives CATSRDRTSGTDTQYF. This chain joins TRBV15 and TRBJ2-3, with 11 bases matching TRBD2. Trimming took 0 bases from V and 3 from J; bases not matched to a gene: 2. The CDR3 runs 16 residues. The germline V gene encodes CDR1 LNHNV and CDR2 YYDKDF (reference sequence).

This rearrangement joins TRBV7-3 to TRBJ2-2; 7 bases map to TRBD2. CDR1 is SGHTA, CDR2 FQGTGA, per germline. Germline trimming cut 4 bases from V and 4 bases from J; bases unmatched to any gene: 6. The CDR3 contains 15 residues. The CDR3 is CASSSTSRGTGELFF. CDR3 DNA sequence: TGTGCCAGCAGCTCGACTAGCCGGGGCACCGGGGAGCTGTTTTTT.

This clone has only a few counts. V gene TRBV6-1 combines with J gene TRBJ1-4; D not resolved. CDR1 MNHNS and CDR2 SASEGT come from the germline V gene. The CDR3 is 15 amino acids. The germline V and J ends were trimmed by 1 base and 8 bases, with 14 bases remaining between them. The CDR3 loop is CASSEGRRGREKLFF. The CDR3 coding sequence is TGTGCCAGCAGTGAAGGTAGACGAGGGAGAGAAAAACTGTTTTTT.

This rearrangement joins TRBV5-1 to TRBJ2-7; 11 bases match TRBD1. The J segment lost 4 bases and the V segment lost 5 bases, leaving 11 bases of the junction unmatched. The CDR3 length is 16 residues. CDR1 SGHRS and CDR2 YFSETQ come from the germline V gene. CDR3 protein: CASRAPGQGVSYEQYF. The CDR3 bases are TGCGCCAGCAGAGCTCCGGGACAGGGGGTTTCGTACGAGCAGTACTTC.

The chain recombines TRBV5-6 with TRBJ2-1; 7 positions agree with TRBD1. V was clipped by 1 base and J by 2 bases; unmatched bases: 3. This CDR3 spans 15 amino acids. CDR1 SGHDT and CDR2 YYEEEE come from the germline V gene. The CDR3 spells CASSLQGVTYNEQFF. DNA for the CDR3: TGTGCCAGCAGCTTGCAGGGGGTCACCTACAATGAGCAGTTCTTC.

V usage is TRBV6-5 and J usage is TRBJ2-7; TRBD1 matches 9 bases. The CDR3 loop spans 14 amino acids. V dropped 6 bases and J dropped 5; count of bases not matched to a gene: 8. Germline CDR1 and CDR2: MNHEY and SVGAGI. CDR3 nucleotides: TGTGCCAGCAGGGGACAGGGTAGCTTCCACGAGCAGTACTTC. This sequence encodes CASRGQGSFHEQYF.

J is TRBJ2-5 and V is TRBV29-1; perhaps TRBD2 as D (5 bases). The length of the CDR3 is 13 residues. V gave up 4 bases and J gave up 1 base, with 10 bases separating them. The germline V gene has CDR1 SQVTM and CDR2 ANQGSEA. The CDR3 reads CSVGGSGQETQYF. The CDR3 coding sequence is TGCAGCGTTGGGGGAAGCGGCCAAGAGACCCAGTACTTC.

The V call is TRBV4-1, the J call TRBJ2-1, with 7 positions matching TRBD2. This CDR3 has 11 residues. Germline V gene sequence: CDR1 MGHRA, CDR2 YSYEKL. Unmatched junction bases numbered 0, after V lost 1 base and J lost 12 bases. DNA of the CDR3: TGCGCCAGCAGCCAAGGGGGGGGGCAGTTCTTC. Residues: CASSQGGGQFF.

This clone was seen more than once but under ten times. The chain couples TRBV7-8 to TRBJ2-7; TRBD1 aligns across 8 bases. Germline-derived CDR1 and CDR2 are SGHVS and FQNEAQ. The V segment lost 1 base and the J segment 6 bases; nucleotides outside the gene matches: 5. CDR3 length equals 14 residues. The CDR3 region is CASSLGQGAGEQYF. As DNA, the CDR3 is TGTGCCAGCAGCTTAGGGCAGGGGGCGGGCGAGCAGTACTTC.

This clone showed up just once. The chain combines TRBV11-3 with TRBJ2-1, with 7 bases lining up with TRBD2. The CDR3 has 16 amino acids. After removal of 3 bases from V and 5 bases from J, the junction contained 10 bases not matched to a gene. CDR1 and CDR2 (germline): SGHNT, YENEEA. The DNA for the CDR3 is TGTGCCAGCAGCTTGCGACCGGGACTACCCAACAATGAGCAGTTCTTC. This sequence encodes CASSLRPGLPNNEQFF. The whole variable domain, filled in from reference TRBV11-3 and TRBJ2-1, reads EAGVVQSPRYKIIEKKQPVAFWCNPISGHNTLYWYLQNLGQGPELLIRYENEEAVDDSQLPKDRFSAERLKGVDSTLKIQPAELGDSAVYLCASSLRPGLPNNEQFFGPGTRLTVL.

The rearrangement uses TRBV7-6 and TRBJ2-1; 12 bases agree with TRBD2. The ends lost 5 bases at V and 1 base at J; junction bases unmatched: 9. The CDR3 runs 18 residues. Per the germline V gene, CDR1 is SGHVS and CDR2 is FNYEAQ. DNA of the CDR3: TGTGCCAGCAGCCCCCGGACTAGCGGGAAGGGATCCTACAATGAGCAGTTCTTC. The encoded protein is CASSPRTSGKGSYNEQFF.

The genes are TRBV6-1 and TRBJ1-3, with no clear D. V shed 3 bases and J shed 0 bases, with 9 bases lying between them. The CDR3 length is 15 residues. Germline-derived CDR1 and CDR2 are MNHNS and SASEGT. Written as DNA, the CDR3 is TGTGCCAGCAGTGACAGCGCCTTCTCTGGAAACACCATATATTTT. Translation gives CASSDSAFSGNTIYF.

This clone appeared once. The sample holds other DNA sequences that translate to the same CDR3. The chain recombines TRBV19 with TRBJ1-1, with 10 positions matching TRBD1. V gave up 6 bases and J gave up 4 bases; unmatched junction bases: 2. Germline V gives CDR1 LNHDA, CDR2 SQIVND (reference sequence). This CDR3 spans 13 amino acids. The CDR3 loop is CASSRQGATEAFF. CDR3 nucleotides: TGTGCCAGTAGCAGACAGGGGGCCACTGAAGCTTTCTTT.

This chain connects TRBV20-1 to TRBJ2-1; D unresolved. Germline CDR1 is DFQATT and CDR2 is SNEGSKA (reference sequence). The CDR3 covers 12 residues. Trimming cost V 3 bases and J 5 bases, with 8 bases left between them. The CDR3, as DNA: TGCAGTGCTAGTATCCGTAACAATGAGCAGTTCTTC. Amino acid sequence: CSASIRNNEQFF.

The CDR3 bases are TGTGCCAGCAGCTCACAGGGGCCCACTGAAGCTTTCTTT. This codes for CASSSQGPTEAFF. The genes are TRBV11-2 and TRBJ1-1; the match to TRBD1 covers 7 bases. The V segment lost 4 bases and the J segment 4 bases; nucleotides outside the gene matches: 3. Germline V gives CDR1 SGHAT, CDR2 FQNNGV. CDR3 length: 13 amino acids.